The present T cell receptor (beta chain) was sequenced within a study of cytomegalovirus exposure and HLA in healthy donors. Findings and limits, study-wide: Previously analyzed data showed that most TCR beta V segments were productive at a frequency of about 87% or about 30%. Other equally common chains were less clonally expanded than HLA-associated TCR beta chains, a later analysis showed. In a later analysis, TCR beta V- and J-gene trimming was associated with a missense DCLRE1C variant.

Regarding this clone: Its antigen is still unknown.

The PCR was carried out with 60 Vbeta primers and 13 Jbeta primers. Produced via immunoSEQ multiplex PCR; TCRdb's table is partial and in-frame only. The table lists approximately 140,000 clones, roughly 80% of them singletons, with 4.9% in the top ten. Germline V gene lookup returns CDR1 SGHRS and CDR2 YFSETQ. Trimming left V 0 bases short and J 5 bases short, with 8 bases between. This CDR3 region has 13 residues. Specimen: PBMCs. This sequence was found in a woman between 45 and 60 years old in good health and CMV-seronegative. The chain has TRBV5-1 and TRBJ1-1; the D gene is possibly TRBD1 (5 bases). The CDR3 DNA reads TGCGCCAGCAGCTTGGACCCAGGGACTGAAGCTTTCTTT. It yields the protein CASSLDPGTEAFF.